Listed here are 30 T cell receptor beta chains from one sample, sequenced in a study of shared clonotypes between healthy human individuals (dated by TCRdb to 2019 to 2021). Library generation was performed with the immunoSEQ multiplex PCR assay. TCRdb stores this immuneACCESS table with in-frame sequences only. Part of the clones is absent; in the studies checked, under half of the shortfall reflects unresolved V genes, and no reason is known for the rest. Counted in this sample were some 1,600,000 clones; approximately 98% of them appeared once. The leading ten clones occupy approximately 0.45% of the sample. Sequenced: naive CD4+ T cells sorted from blood. The meaning of the sample's cell subset or site label: CD45RA+ positively selected. These receptor sequences come from a man aged 25-45 years in good health.

The gene calls are TRBV7-6 and TRBJ1-1; D is unresolved. V lost 4 bases to trimming and J lost 1 base, with 7 bases between them. Germline V gene lookup returns CDR1 SGHVS and CDR2 FNYEAQ. CDR3 length: 13 amino acids. The CDR3 protein is CASSSLENTEAFF. The CDR3 DNA follows: TGTGCCAGCAGCTCTCTAGAGAACACTGAAGCTTTCTTT.

The sample holds one count of this clone. This chain links TRBV19 with TRBJ2-3; possible D gene TRBD1, 6 bases. The length of the CDR3 is 15 residues. The germline V gene encodes CDR1 LNHDA and CDR2 SQIVND (reference sequence). V gave up 9 bases and J gave up 2 bases, with 18 bases separating them. CDR3 sequence (DNA): TGTGCCAGCACCCAACAGGGATCTTTCACAGATACGCAGTATTTT. This encodes CASTQQGSFTDTQYF. The full variable domain, with the rest looked up from reference TRBV19 and TRBJ2-3, is DGGITQSPKYLFRKEGQNVTLSCEQNLNHDAMYWYRQDPGQGLRLIYYSQIVNDFQKGDIAEGYSVSREKKESFPLTVTSAQKNPTAFYLCASTQQGSFTDTQYFGPGTRLTVL.

About this clone: The identical CDR3 is also encoded by other nucleotide sequences in the sample. The chain has TRBV9 and TRBJ1-3; a possible D gene is TRBD1 (5 bases). The CDR3 covers 15 residues. V shed 0 bases and J shed 0 bases, with 7 bases lying between them. Germline V gene sequence: CDR1 SGDLS, CDR2 YYNGEE. The CDR3 nucleotides read TGTGCCAGCAGCGTAGTGGGGGGCTCTGGAAACACCATATATTTT. Residues: CASSVVGGSGNTIYF. Based on the CDR3 plus reference TRBV9 and TRBJ1-3, the full variable domain is DSGVTQTPKHLITATGQRVTLRCSPRSGDLSVYWYQQSLDQGLQFLIQYYNGEERAKGNILERFSAQQFPDLHSELNLSSLELGDSALYFCASSVVGGSGNTIYFGEGSWLTVV.

This chain links TRBV2 with TRBJ2-3; unclear D gene. The V end was cut by 7 bases, the J end by 2 bases, with 13 bases between. The CDR3 is 14 residues long. Germline values: CDR1 SNHLY, CDR2 FYNNEI. DNA of the CDR3: TGTGCCAGCACGGGCGGTCTCATCACAGATACGCAGTATTTT. This sequence encodes CASTGGLITDTQYF.

This chain joins TRBV19 and TRBJ2-2; 8 positions agree with TRBD1. J gave up 7 bases and V 3 bases, and 4 bases lay outside the gene matches. Germline V gene lookup returns CDR1 LNHDA and CDR2 SQIVND (reference sequence). This CDR3 has 14 amino acids. The CDR3 reads CASSITGGGGELFF. The CDR3 DNA follows: TGTGCCAGTAGTATTACAGGGGGTGGCGGGGAGCTGTTTTTT.

The rearrangement links TRBV28 to TRBJ2-7, with D perhaps given as TRBD1 or TRBD2 (5 bases each). V gave up 7 bases and J gave up 6 bases, with 10 bases separating them. There are 11 residues in the CDR3. The germline gives CDR1 MDHEN, CDR2 SYDVKM. The CDR3 DNA reads as TGTGCCAGCAACCGTGGGGGCGAGCAGTACTTC. This sequence encodes CASNRGGEQYF.

The rearrangement links TRBV11-1 to TRBJ2-7; 13 bases match TRBD2. The CDR3 runs to 13 residues. Looked up from germline, CDR1 is SGHAT and CDR2 is FQDESV (reference sequence). Trimming cost V 10 bases and J 7 bases; bases outside gene matches: 7. The CDR3 loop reads CATRTSGRGEQYF. The CDR3 nucleotides read TGTGCCACCCGGACTAGCGGGAGAGGGGAGCAGTACTTC.

This clone was picked up one time. The chain is built from TRBV19 and TRBJ1-5; D unclear. Germline values: CDR1 LNHDA, CDR2 SQIVND (reference sequence). The CDR3 is 14 residues long. Trimming removed 3 bases from V and 4 bases from J, with 10 bases in between. The CDR3 sequence: CASSIMDYNQPQHF. CDR3 nucleotides: TGTGCCAGTAGTATTATGGACTATAATCAGCCCCAGCATTTT.

The rearrangement uses TRBV5-4 and TRBJ1-1; possibly TRBD1 for D (6 bases). Germline CDR1 reads SGHNT; CDR2 reads YYREEE (reference sequence). Between the trimmed V and J ends, which lost 4 bases and 6 bases, there was a span of 25 bases. This CDR3 is built from 17 residues. The CDR3 reads CASSPRLAGGTGPEAFF. In DNA form, the CDR3 reads TGTGCCAGCAGCCCAAGGTTGGCTGGGGGCACAGGTCCTGAAGCTTTCTTT.

This chain joins TRBV29-1 and TRBJ1-3; D remains ambiguous. This CDR3 has 12 residues. V was trimmed by 6 bases and J by 4 bases, leaving 10 bases between them. The germline CDR1 and CDR2 sequences are SQVTM and ANQGSEA. The CDR3 loop is CSVGDRGNTIYF. Written as DNA, the CDR3 is TGCAGCGTCGGTGACCGAGGAAACACCATATATTTT.

The rearrangement links TRBV4-1 to TRBJ2-1; D call uncertain. V was trimmed by 1 base and J by 2 bases, leaving 9 bases between them. This CDR3 has 15 amino acids. The V gene's germline CDR1 is MGHRA and CDR2 YSYEKL. CDR3 sequence (DNA): TGCGCCAGCAGCCAAGCCCTGTCGCCCTACAATGAGCAGTTCTTC. This encodes CASSQALSPYNEQFF.

The chain employs TRBV6-5 and TRBJ2-7; 7 bases map to TRBD2. V gave up 0 bases and J gave up 6 bases; unmatched junction bases: 8. The germline V gene has CDR1 MNHEY and CDR2 SVGAGI. The CDR3 loop spans 15 amino acids. CDR3 DNA: TGTGCCAGCAGTTACTCGATGGGGCGGGAGCTCGAGCAGTACTTC. Protein sequence: CASSYSMGRELEQYF.

The chain links TRBV7-3 to TRBJ2-7; 7 positions match TRBD1. CDR1 SGHTA and CDR2 FQGTGA come from the germline V gene. The junction had 5 bases not matched to a gene; V was cut back by 4 bases and J by 5 bases. The CDR3 runs to 13 residues. The CDR3 DNA sequence: TGTGCCAGCAGCTCCCGACAGGGTCACGAGCAGTACTTC. Translated: CASSSRQGHEQYF.

The chain is built from TRBV7-9 and TRBJ1-1; D is perhaps TRBD1 (6 bases). In germline, CDR1 is SEHNR, CDR2 FQNEAQ (reference sequence). The CDR3 extends over 15 amino acids. The ends were cut back, 5 bases at V and 0 bases at J, with 13 bases in the middle. The CDR3 reads CASSPRQDLNTEAFF. For the CDR3, the DNA is TGTGCCAGCAGCCCACGACAGGACCTGAACACTGAAGCTTTCTTT.

The V and J genes are TRBV28 and TRBJ2-3; the D is unclear. This CDR3 has 11 residues. From germline, CDR1 is MDHEN and CDR2 SYDVKM. With 4 bases removed from V and 9 bases from J, the gap between germline ends came to 8 bases. The CDR3 here is CASSSTGTQYF. Written as DNA, the CDR3 is TGTGCCAGCAGTTCCACCGGCACGCAGTATTTT.

The chain uses TRBV5-1 and TRBJ2-5, with 7 bases aligning to TRBD1. Germline V gene sequence: CDR1 SGHRS, CDR2 YFSETQ. With V trimmed by 4 bases and J by 5 bases, 11 bases remained unmatched. This CDR3 has 15 amino acids. CDR3 protein: CASSQSGTAKETQYF. CDR3 DNA sequence: TGCGCCAGCAGCCAGTCCGGGACAGCAAAGGAGACCCAGTACTTC.

CDR3 sequence (DNA): TGTGCCAGCAGCTTAAGTGGCAGGGGCGGCTACACCTTC. Amino acids: CASSLSGRGGYTF. V gene TRBV11-2 combines with J gene TRBJ1-2; tentatively, D is TRBD1 (6 bases). From germline, CDR1 is SGHAT and CDR2 FQNNGV. Trimming removed 2 bases at V and 8 bases at J, with 12 bases between. The CDR3 is 13 amino acids.

Comments on this clone: Other DNA sequences in the sample encode the same CDR3. The CDR3 DNA is TGCAGTGCCAAGGACACCTACGAGCAGTACTTC. Amino acids: CSAKDTYEQYF. The V call is TRBV20-1, the J call TRBJ2-7; D is perhaps TRBD1 (5 bases). CDR3 size: 11 residues. CDR1 DFQATT and CDR2 SNEGSKA come from the germline V gene (reference sequence). With 6 bases removed from V and 2 bases from J, the gap between germline ends came to 8 bases.

V gene TRBV29-1 combines with J gene TRBJ2-1; the D call may be TRBD1 or TRBD2 (5 bases each). Germline loops: CDR1 SQVTM, CDR2 ANQGSEA. Trimming pared 6 bases from V and 0 bases from J, leaving 15 bases between. The CDR3 spans 15 residues. Here the CDR3 reads CSVRGRLSSYNEQFF. CDR3 DNA sequence: TGCAGCGTGAGGGGTCGGCTCAGCTCCTACAATGAGCAGTTCTTC.

The chain has TRBV25-1 and TRBJ1-1; 7 nucleotides align to TRBD1. Germline assignment: CDR1 MGHDK and CDR2 SYGVNS. The CDR3 contains 13 residues. Trimming took 7 bases from V and 6 from J; bases not matched to a gene: 8. The CDR3 loop is CASTGQVASEAFF. CDR3 coding DNA: TGTGCCAGCACCGGACAGGTCGCGTCTGAAGCTTTCTTT.

This chain uses TRBV28 with TRBJ2-3, with 12 bases that match TRBD2. The CDR3 runs to 18 residues. The ends lost 3 bases at V and 2 bases at J; junction bases unmatched: 9. Looked up from germline, CDR1 is MDHEN and CDR2 is SYDVKM. In DNA form, the CDR3 reads TGTGCCAGCAGTTTGGGGCTAGCGGGAGGGGTAAACACAGATACGCAGTATTTT. Residues: CASSLGLAGGVNTDTQYF.

With respect to this clone: This sample also contains other DNA sequences that code for the same CDR3. The genes are TRBV2 and TRBJ2-7; D uncertain. The CDR3 runs 14 residues. CDR1 and CDR2 (germline): SNHLY, FYNNEI. The V end was cut by 2 bases, the J end by 0 bases, with 8 bases between. The CDR3 nucleotides read TGTGCCAGCAGTGAACGGACCTACTCCTACGAGCAGTACTTC. Translating it yields CASSERTYSYEQYF. Complete variable domain (other parts from reference TRBV2 and TRBJ2-7): EPEVTQTPSHQVTQMGQEVILRCVPISNHLYFYWYRQILGQKVEFLVSFYNNEISEKSEIFDDQFSVERPDGSNFTLKIRSTKLEDSAMYFCASSERTYSYEQYFGPGTRLTVT.

The chain combines TRBV11-2 with TRBJ2-7, with TRBD2 identical over 8 bases. With V trimmed by 5 bases and J by 4 bases, 10 bases remained unmatched. Germline V CDR1 and CDR2: SGHAT, FQNNGV. CDR3 length: 15 residues. Here the CDR3 DNA reads TGTGCCAGCAGCCCCGTTAGCGGGAACTTTTACGAGCAGTACTTC. As protein: CASSPVSGNFYEQYF.

V usage is TRBV2 and J usage is TRBJ2-5; D may be TRBD1 (6 bases). Germline values: CDR1 SNHLY, CDR2 FYNNEI. The CDR3 has 15 amino acids. The V gene lost 3 bases and the J gene lost 2 bases, with 13 bases spanning the gap. The DNA for the CDR3 is TGTGCCAGCAGTGAGCTCGGGACAACGCAAGAGACCCAGTACTTC. Protein: CASSELGTTQETQYF.

The chain has TRBV29-1 and TRBJ2-5, with 8 bases aligning to TRBD1. Germline CDR1 and CDR2: SQVTM and ANQGSEA. The CDR3 covers 14 residues. Trimming took 6 bases from V and 5 from J; bases not matched to a gene: 11. The CDR3 reads CSVEGQVVWETQYF. The CDR3, as DNA: TGCAGCGTCGAGGGACAGGTAGTATGGGAGACCCAGTACTTC.

This clone was found once. This sequence joins TRBV12-5 and TRBJ2-7, with 10 bases fitting TRBD1. This CDR3 has 15 residues. After removal of 5 bases from V and 3 bases from J, the junction contained 7 bases not matched to a gene. Germline V gene sequence: CDR1 LGHNT, CDR2 FRNRAP. CDR3 nucleotides: TGTGCTAGTGGTCGGGGACAGGGGATTCACTACGAGCAGTACTTC. It encodes CASGRGQGIHYEQYF. Based on the CDR3 plus reference TRBV12-5 and TRBJ2-7, the full variable domain is DARVTQTPRHKVTEMGQEVTMRCQPILGHNTVFWYRQTMMQGLELLAYFRNRAPLDDSGMPKDRFSAEMPDATLATLKIQPSEPRDSAVYFCASGRGQGIHYEQYFGPGTRLTVT.

This chain joins TRBV4-1 and TRBJ2-2, with D tentatively TRBD1 (6 bases). Trimming shortened V by 2 bases and J by 4 bases, and 14 bases separated the two germline ends. The CDR3 loop spans 16 amino acids. Germline values: CDR1 MGHRA, CDR2 YSYEKL. The CDR3 nucleotides read TGCGCCAGCAGCCAATACACGGACAGCCCCACCGGGGAGCTGTTTTTT. It specifies CASSQYTDSPTGELFF.

The chain carries TRBV25-1 and TRBJ1-2; a possible D gene is TRBD1 (5 bases). The CDR3 spans 10 residues. The V gene lost 6 bases and the J gene lost 14 bases, with 13 bases spanning the gap. Germline-derived CDR1 and CDR2 are MGHDK and SYGVNS. The CDR3 DNA follows: TGTGCCAGCAGAGGGGCAGTGCAAACCTTC. As protein: CASRGAVQTF.

This chain uses TRBV9 with TRBJ2-3; unclear D gene. Per the germline V gene, CDR1 is SGDLS and CDR2 is YYNGEE. V lost 0 bases and J 3 bases, leaving 11 bases between the germline ends. This CDR3 is built from 15 residues. The chain's CDR3 is CASSVESVRTDTQYF. CDR3 sequence (DNA): TGTGCCAGCAGCGTAGAATCCGTGCGGACAGATACGCAGTATTTT.

The chain couples TRBV7-2 to TRBJ2-5, with 9 bases lining up with TRBD2. The germline V gene encodes CDR1 SGHTA and CDR2 FQGNSA. Losses at the gene ends were 1 base for V and 5 bases for J; bases not matched to a gene: 5. The CDR3 has 15 residues. The CDR3 coding sequence is TGTGCCAGCAGCTTAGAAGCGGGAGGAGGGGAGACCCAGTACTTC. This codes for CASSLEAGGGETQYF.